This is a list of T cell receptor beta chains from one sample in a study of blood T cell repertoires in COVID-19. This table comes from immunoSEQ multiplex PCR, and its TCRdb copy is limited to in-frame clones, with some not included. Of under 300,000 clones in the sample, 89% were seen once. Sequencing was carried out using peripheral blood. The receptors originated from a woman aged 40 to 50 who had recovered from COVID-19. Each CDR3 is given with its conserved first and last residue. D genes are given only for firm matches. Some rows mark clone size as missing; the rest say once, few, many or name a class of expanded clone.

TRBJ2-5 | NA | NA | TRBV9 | CASSVSGWEETQYF | TGTGCCAGCAGCGTATCCGGGTGGGAAGAGACCCAGTACTTC
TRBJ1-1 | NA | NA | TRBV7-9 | CASSPDSHMNTEAFF | TGTGCCAGCAGCCCGGACAGCCACATGAACACTGAAGCTTTCTTT
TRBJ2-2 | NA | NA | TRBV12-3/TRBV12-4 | CASNPRVAGELFF | TGTGCCAGCAACCCGCGGGTGGCCGGGGAGCTGTTTTTT
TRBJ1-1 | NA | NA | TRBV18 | CASSPAGMNTEAFF | TGTGCCAGCTCACCCGCAGGGATGAACACTGAAGCTTTCTTT
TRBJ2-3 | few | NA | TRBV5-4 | CASSFRGSRFSTDTQYF | TGTGCCAGCAGCTTCAGGGGATCTAGATTCTCCACAGATACGCAGTATTTT
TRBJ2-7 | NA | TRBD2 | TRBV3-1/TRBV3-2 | CASSHPTSVRDYEQYF | TGTGCCAGCAGCCATCCGACTAGCGTTAGAGACTACGAGCAGTACTTC
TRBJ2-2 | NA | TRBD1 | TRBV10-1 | CASSRTGGITGELFF | TGCGCCAGCAGTAGGACAGGGGGGATCACCGGGGAGCTGTTTTTT
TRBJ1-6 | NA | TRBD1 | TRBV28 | CASSRQGLSLHF | TGTGCCAGCAGCCGACAGGGTTTGTCCCTCCACTTT
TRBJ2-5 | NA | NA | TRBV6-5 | CASSYPGETQYF | TGTGCCAGCAGTTACCCGGGGGAGACCCAGTACTTC
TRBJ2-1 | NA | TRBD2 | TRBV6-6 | CASSYSPGGPYSEQFF | TGTGCCAGCAGTTACTCACCGGGAGGGCCCTACAGTGAGCAGTTCTTC
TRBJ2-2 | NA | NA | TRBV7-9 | CASTLSGAGELFF | TGTGCCAGCACCCTGTCAGGGGCCGGGGAGCTGTTTTTT
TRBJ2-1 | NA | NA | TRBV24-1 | CATSDLTGNRDEQFF | TGTGCCACCAGTGATTTGACAGGGAATAGGGATGAGCAGTTCTTC
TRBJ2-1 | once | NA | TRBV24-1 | CATSDRGSGNEQFF | TGTGCCACCAGTGACCGAGGATCCGGCAATGAGCAGTTCTTC
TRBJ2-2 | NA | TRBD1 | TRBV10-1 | CASRDRVTGELFF | TGCGCCAGCAGAGACAGGGTTACCGGGGAGCTGTTTTTT